This TCR beta chain is from a study of blood T cell repertoires in COVID-19. Study background: Spain, Italy and the United States supplied samples that represented acute and convalescent COVID-19. In each case, the material was cDNA or gDNA derived from T cells, B-cell-depleted T cells, or PBMCs.

V lost 2 bases to trimming and J lost 8 bases, with 14 bases between them. From germline, CDR1 is SGHTS and CDR2 YDEGEE. The CDR3 length is 14 residues. Method: immunoSEQ multiplex PCR; TCRdb's copy keeps in-frame clones and lacks some. The sample consists of 160,000 or so clones, 75% to 85% of them appearing once. The sequencing input was peripheral blood. J is TRBJ2-1 and V is TRBV5-8; tentatively, D is TRBD2 (5 bases). The receptor was isolated from a woman in her 50s with acute or convalescent COVID-19. The CDR3, as DNA: TGTGCCAGCAGCTTCGGGATGGGGAACGATGAGCAGTTCTTC. Translated, it gives CASSFGMGNDEQFF. The whole variable domain, remainder taken from reference TRBV5-8 and TRBJ2-1, is EAGVTQSPTHLIKTRGQQATLRCSPISGHTSVYWYQQALGLGLQFLLWYDEGEERNRGNFPPRFSGRQFPNYSSELNVNALELEDSALYLCASSFGMGNDEQFFGPGTRLTVL.